This TCR beta chain appears in the sequencing data of a study of a mutant IDH1 vaccine in newly diagnosed glioma. For the study at large: Vaccinations were initiated 4-6 weeks following radiotherapy alone, or were given together with temozolomide cycles. Pretreatment consisted of radiotherapy, temozolomide, or both, with most receiving both. Overall study results and limits: Apparently, pseudoprogression bore no relation to changes among the top peripheral T cell clonotypes.

Assay: immunoSEQ multiplex PCR; the TCRdb copy retains only in-frame clones and omits some. Counted here are over 80,000 clones, around four fifths occurring once; the ten biggest clones make up around 5%. Trimming removed 2 bases at V and 4 bases at J, with 12 bases between. The germline V gene has CDR1 LNHDA and CDR2 SQIVND (reference sequence). CDR3 size: 15 residues. In the case of this clone: Its target is unknown.

Time point denoted: week 47, end of study. The study gave 300 ug of mutant IDH1 20-mer peptide per vaccine dose, with topical imiquimod. The V gene is TRBV19, the J gene TRBJ1-3; D is perhaps TRBD1 (6 bases). The source is a man aged 40-50 years with glioma. Sample: PBMCs, taken from a glioma patient whose treatment included an IDH1 peptide vaccine. This CDR3 is CASSIPDRQGNTIYF. CDR3 sequence (DNA): TGTGCCAGTAGTATACCGGACAGACAAGGAAACACCATATATTTT.